What follows are 28 T cell receptor beta chains derived from one specimen sequenced in a study of shared clonotypes between healthy human individuals. Produced via immunoSEQ multiplex PCR; TCRdb's table is partial and in-frame only. This sample has some 2.1 million clones, with around 95% found just once. The sequenced sample was naive CD4+ T cells sorted from blood. Subset described: CD45RA+ positively selected. These receptors all come from a man younger than 35 in good health.

This chain links TRBV2 with TRBJ1-6, with TRBD1 matching 9 bases. This CDR3 has 15 amino acids. J lost 9 bases, V lost 3 bases, and 6 bases had no gene match. The germline CDR1 and CDR2 sequences are SNHLY and FYNNEI. The CDR3 coding sequence is TGTGCCAGCAGTGATTTGGGACAGGGAGGTTCACCCCTCCACTTT. Protein sequence: CASSDLGQGGSPLHF.

This rearrangement joins TRBV6-5 to TRBJ1-1; 8 positions match TRBD1. This CDR3 spans 13 amino acids. With V trimmed by 6 bases and J by 7 bases, 7 bases remained unmatched. Germline V gives CDR1 MNHEY, CDR2 SVGAGI. CDR3 bases: TGTGCCAGCAGCCTAGGACAGGGTTTTGAAGCTTTCTTT. Amino acid sequence: CASSLGQGFEAFF.

J is TRBJ2-7 and V is TRBV6-5, with unresolved D. The CDR3 length is 14 residues. Trimming left V 5 bases short and J 4 bases short, with 15 bases between. Germline loops: CDR1 MNHEY, CDR2 SVGAGI. Here the CDR3 reads CASSVDWNLYEQYF. The CDR3, as DNA: TGTGCCAGCAGTGTTGACTGGAACCTTTACGAGCAGTACTTC.

The chain joins TRBV4-1 to TRBJ2-7; possibly TRBD1 for D (5 bases). The V end was cut by 0 bases, the J end by 2 bases, with 8 bases between. There are 14 residues in the CDR3. In germline, CDR1 is MGHRA, CDR2 YSYEKL. CDR3 amino acids: CASSQEGPAYEQYF. The DNA of the CDR3 is TGCGCCAGCAGCCAAGAGGGGCCTGCCTACGAGCAGTACTTC.

This rearrangement joins TRBV27 to TRBJ2-7; tentative D call: TRBD2 (6 bases). Trimming took 3 bases from V and 4 from J, leaving 16 bases between them. Germline V gives CDR1 MNHEY, CDR2 SMNVEV (reference sequence). The CDR3 spans 15 residues. CDR3 sequence (DNA): TGTGCCAGCAGTTTCAAGACAGCGGGCCTTTACGAGCAGTACTTC. Residues: CASSFKTAGLYEQYF.

J is TRBJ1-5 and V is TRBV27; TRBD1 might be the D (5 bases). The germline V and J ends were trimmed by 6 bases and 2 bases, with 14 bases remaining between them. Germline-derived CDR1 and CDR2 are MNHEY and SMNVEV (reference sequence). The CDR3 spans 15 residues. Written as DNA, the CDR3 is TGTGCCAGCAGAGAAGGTCCGGGGGGCAATCAGCCCCAGCATTTT. It is translated as CASREGPGGNQPQHF.

V usage is TRBV6-1 and J usage is TRBJ1-5, with D maybe TRBD1 (5 bases). This CDR3 has 17 amino acids. The ends were cut back, 2 bases at V and 0 bases at J, with 14 bases in the middle. From germline, CDR1 is MNHNS and CDR2 SASEGT. The CDR3 protein is CASSEWWGVNSNQPQHF. The CDR3 nucleotides read TGTGCCAGCAGTGAATGGTGGGGGGTTAATAGCAATCAGCCCCAGCATTTT.

The chain links TRBV5-1 to TRBJ2-3; D gene ambiguous. There are 13 residues in the CDR3. Trimming removed 4 bases from V and 5 bases from J, with 11 bases in between. The V gene's germline CDR1 is SGHRS and CDR2 YFSETQ. The CDR3 sequence: CASSLPPVDTQYF. The CDR3 bases are TGCGCCAGCAGCCTGCCTCCCGTAGATACGCAGTATTTT.

V usage is TRBV5-4 and J usage is TRBJ1-2; tentatively, D is TRBD1 (6 bases). The CDR3 length is 14 residues. In germline, CDR1 is SGHNT, CDR2 YYREEE (reference sequence). Between the trimmed V and J ends, which lost 4 bases and 2 bases, there was a span of 12 bases. CDR3: CASSAEQGNYGYTF. The CDR3 nucleotides read TGTGCCAGCAGCGCGGAACAGGGAAACTATGGCTACACCTTC. The full variable domain, its missing parts supplied by reference TRBV5-4 and TRBJ1-2, is ETGVTQSPTHLIKTRGQQVTLRCSSQSGHNTVSWYQQALGQGPQFIFQYYREEENGRGNFPPRFSGLQFPNYSSELNVNALELDDSALYLCASSAEQGNYGYTFGSGTRLTVV.

The chain carries TRBV27 and TRBJ1-3; 7 bases map to TRBD1. This CDR3 region has 14 residues. Germline values: CDR1 MNHEY, CDR2 SMNVEV (reference sequence). The J segment lost 2 bases and the V segment lost 2 bases, leaving 0 bases of the junction unmatched. As DNA, the CDR3 is TGTGCCAGCAGTTTAGGGACAGCTGGAAACACCATATATTTT. This sequence encodes CASSLGTAGNTIYF.

CDR3 loop: CASSDGVNYGYTF. The CDR3, as DNA: TGCGCCAGCAGTGACGGGGTTAACTATGGCTACACCTTC. The chain joins TRBV10-1 to TRBJ1-2, with D hard to call. Germline V gene data show CDR1 as WNHNN and CDR2 as SYGVQD (reference sequence). Between the trimmed V and J ends, which lost 3 bases and 1 base, there was a span of 6 bases. This CDR3 is built from 13 residues.

J is TRBJ2-5 and V is TRBV11-2, with unresolved D. The germline gives CDR1 SGHAT, CDR2 FQNNGV. CDR3 length equals 14 residues. The germline V and J ends were trimmed by 0 bases and 5 bases, with 10 bases remaining between them. In DNA form, the CDR3 reads TGTGCCAGCAGCTTAGAAAGGATTTCGGAGACCCAGTACTTC. This codes for CASSLERISETQYF.

The V and J genes are TRBV7-9 and TRBJ2-1, with 10 bases fitting TRBD2. Germline CDR1 and CDR2: SEHNR and FQNEAQ (reference sequence). The CDR3 is made up of 14 amino acids. Unmatched junction bases numbered 5, after V lost 2 bases and J lost 10 bases. In DNA form, the CDR3 reads TGTGCCAGCAGCTTACTAGCGGGAGTTTCCGAGCAGTTCTTC. This translates into CASSLLAGVSEQFF.

The chain uses TRBV5-8 and TRBJ2-5; 10 bases agree with TRBD1. In germline, CDR1 is SGHTS, CDR2 YDEGEE. The junction had 11 bases not matched to a gene; V was cut back by 4 bases and J by 5 bases. The CDR3 runs to 16 residues. The CDR3: CASSTGTGVLGETQYF. The CDR3 nucleotides are TGTGCCAGCAGCACCGGGACAGGGGTATTGGGGGAGACCCAGTACTTC.

The J gene is TRBJ2-3, the V gene TRBV7-2, with 9 nucleotides matching TRBD2. The CDR3 is made up of 14 amino acids. CDR1 is SGHTA and CDR2 is FQGNSA in the germline V gene. Trimming at V came to 3 bases and at J to 11 bases, leaving 9 bases not matched to a gene. The chain's CDR3 is CASSFAGGPVLQYF. DNA of the CDR3: TGTGCCAGCAGCTTCGCGGGAGGGCCGGTTTTGCAGTATTTT.

The chain is built from TRBV5-1 and TRBJ2-2, with TRBD2 as a possible D gene (6 bases). This CDR3 comprises 15 residues. CDR1 and CDR2 from the germline V gene are SGHRS and YFSETQ. V was trimmed by 3 bases and J by 1 base, leaving 10 bases between them. The CDR3 DNA sequence: TGCGCCAGCAGCTCCGGGAGTATGAACACCGGGGAGCTGTTTTTT. As protein: CASSSGSMNTGELFF.

This chain connects TRBV30 to TRBJ1-1; D gene unclear. This CDR3 spans 15 amino acids. Germline V CDR1 and CDR2: GTSNPN, SVGIG (reference sequence). V was shortened by 5 bases and J by 0 bases, with 16 bases between the two germline ends. This chain's CDR3 is CAWEPSDLMNTEAFF. DNA of the CDR3: TGTGCCTGGGAACCCTCGGACCTAATGAACACTGAAGCTTTCTTT.

CDR3 loop: CASKGAEDSPLHF. CDR3 coding DNA: TGTGCCAGCAAGGGGGCGGAGGATTCACCCCTCCACTTT. The genes are TRBV2 and TRBJ1-6; the match to TRBD1 covers 7 bases. V shed 7 bases and J 8 bases; nucleotides not matched to a gene: 5. The CDR3 totals 13 residues. CDR1 is SNHLY and CDR2 is FYNNEI in the germline V gene.

The gene calls are TRBV30 and TRBJ1-5, with D possibly matching TRBD1 (6 bases). The CDR3 has 14 residues. Trimming took 1 base from V and 5 from J, leaving 12 bases between them. Germline CDR1 GTSNPN, CDR2 SVGIG (reference sequence). DNA for the CDR3: TGTGCCTGGAGTGCAGGGACACCCGATCAGCCCCAGCATTTT. This codes for CAWSAGTPDQPQHF.

This chain links TRBV11-2 with TRBJ2-1, with TRBD2 matching over 10 bases. The germline V gene encodes CDR1 SGHAT and CDR2 FQNNGV. The trim removed 3 bases at V and 4 bases at J, leaving 6 bases unmatched. The CDR3 is 16 amino acids. CDR3 loop: CASSFDGLAAYNEQFF. CDR3 nucleotide sequence: TGTGCCAGCAGCTTCGATGGACTAGCGGCGTACAATGAGCAGTTCTTC. Using reference TRBV11-2 and TRBJ2-1 for the parts outside the CDR3, the full variable domain is EAGVAQSPRYKIIEKRQSVAFWCNPISGHATLYWYQQILGQGPKLLIQFQNNGVVDDSQLPKDRFSAERLKGVDSTLKIQPAKLEDSAVYLCASSFDGLAAYNEQFFGPGTRLTVL.

V and J are TRBV27 and TRBJ2-7; either TRBD1 or TRBD2 may supply D (5 bases each). The CDR3 runs to 15 residues. Germline V gene sequence: CDR1 MNHEY, CDR2 SMNVEV (reference sequence). The V and J ends lost 3 bases and 6 bases respectively, with 18 bases between them. The CDR3 nucleotides are TGTGCCAGCAGTTTGGGACGGCCGCCGGTAGCCGAGCAGTACTTC. The encoded protein is CASSLGRPPVAEQYF.

This clone was recorded once. The V call is TRBV7-8, the J call TRBJ1-2; no reliable D call. The CDR3 runs 14 residues. Deletions cut 1 base from V and 7 bases from J, with 13 bases between. CDR1 is SGHVS and CDR2 is FQNEAQ in the germline V gene. The CDR3 loop reads CASSLDALGGGYTF. DNA of the CDR3: TGTGCCAGCAGCTTAGACGCCCTGGGAGGTGGCTACACCTTC.

This clone came up once. The rearrangement uses TRBV7-9 and TRBJ1-5; 8 nucleotides agree with TRBD1. The length of the CDR3 is 16 residues. V lost 1 base, J lost 6 bases, and 8 bases stayed unmatched. CDR1 is SEHNR, CDR2 FQNEAQ, per germline (reference sequence). CDR3 nucleotide sequence: TGTGCCAGCAGCTTAGGTCGTTCAGGGGGCGGTCAGCCCCAGCATTTT. Translation gives CASSLGRSGGGQPQHF.

This clone showed up just once. This chain joins TRBV7-9 and TRBJ2-7, with a possible D match to TRBD2 (6 bases). The CDR3 spans 16 residues. In germline, CDR1 is SEHNR, CDR2 FQNEAQ (reference sequence). V was cut by 4 bases and J by 0 bases, with 16 bases left in between. The CDR3 protein is CASSWRGSLSSYEQYF. In DNA form, the CDR3 reads TGTGCCAGCAGCTGGCGGGGCAGTTTAAGCTCCTACGAGCAGTACTTC.

This clone appeared a single time. The CDR3 coding sequence is TGTGCCAGCAGAAGACAGGGGGCTTCAAATTACAATGAGCAGTTCTTC. It encodes CASRRQGASNYNEQFF. The gene calls are TRBV6-6 and TRBJ2-1; 10 positions agree with TRBD1. CDR1 and CDR2 from the germline V gene are MNHNY and SVGAGI (reference sequence). V lost 6 bases, J lost 4 bases, and 9 bases stayed unmatched. This CDR3 region has 16 residues.

The genes are TRBV18 and TRBJ2-1; 9 bases match TRBD2. Germline V CDR1 and CDR2: KGHSH, LQKENI. The CDR3 is 15 amino acids. V lost 6 bases to trimming and J lost 6 bases; unmatched junction nucleotides: 9. CDR3 sequence: CASSPGLAVSNEQFF. The CDR3 nucleotides read TGTGCCAGCTCGCCGGGACTAGCCGTTTCCAATGAGCAGTTCTTC.

This rearrangement joins TRBV29-1 to TRBJ1-1, with 7 bases that match TRBD1. V shed 2 bases and J 6 bases; nucleotides not matched to a gene: 6. The CDR3 extends over 13 amino acids. Per germline, CDR1 SQVTM and CDR2 ANQGSEA. The CDR3 loop reads CSVETGVGAEAFF. In DNA, the CDR3 is TGCAGCGTTGAAACAGGGGTTGGAGCTGAAGCTTTCTTT.

This chain's CDR3 is CASSSQLTQETQYF. CDR3 DNA sequence: TGTGCCAGCAGTTCTCAACTCACCCAAGAGACCCAGTACTTC. This rearrangement joins TRBV6-5 to TRBJ2-5; no definite D call. The germline gives CDR1 MNHEY, CDR2 SVGAGI. The CDR3 covers 14 residues. Trimming cost V 4 bases and J 1 base, with 10 bases left between them.